The 13 T cell receptor beta chains below all came from one sample that was sequenced in a study of cytomegalovirus exposure and HLA in healthy donors. PCR involved 60 Vbeta and 13 Jbeta primers. Method: immunoSEQ multiplex PCR; TCRdb's copy keeps in-frame clones and lacks some. This sample yields around 160,000 clones, of which 68% are seen a single time; 1.4% to 1.5% belongs to the top ten. Sequencing was performed on PBMCs. These receptors originate from a man between 50 and 59 years old in good health and CMV-seronegative.

The J gene is TRBJ2-7, the V gene TRBV4-1; 9 bases line up with TRBD1. CDR1 is MGHRA, CDR2 YSYEKL, per germline. CDR3 size: 14 residues. The V gene end was trimmed by 5 bases and the J gene end by 6 bases; junction bases not matched to a gene: 8. The CDR3, as DNA: TGCGCCAGCAGCTATACCGGGACAGGGCCCGAGCAGTACTTC. Its translation: CASSYTGTGPEQYF.

This clone was seen more than once but under ten times. The chain is built from TRBV19 and TRBJ1-6; D is uncertain. Germline V CDR1 and CDR2: LNHDA, SQIVND (reference sequence). V was cut by 0 bases and J by 3 bases, with 9 bases left in between. This CDR3 has 16 amino acids. CDR3 region: CASSIDGLVYNSPLHF. The CDR3 nucleotides read TGTGCCAGTAGTATAGACGGACTAGTCTATAATTCACCCCTCCACTTT.

V gene TRBV5-1 combines with J gene TRBJ2-5; D is perhaps TRBD2 (6 bases). Per the germline V gene, CDR1 is SGHRS and CDR2 is YFSETQ. The CDR3 contains 15 residues. Trimming stripped 2 bases from V and 5 bases from J, with 16 bases between. CDR3 nucleotide sequence: TGCGCCAGCAGCTTCACTAGCCCGGCGGGGGAGACCCAGTACTTC. Amino acids: CASSFTSPAGETQYF.

As concerns this clone: The sample holds other DNA sequences that translate to the same CDR3. The chain uses TRBV7-6 and TRBJ2-5, with TRBD1 matching 9 bases. The CDR3 is 16 residues long. V trimming: 4 bases; J trimming: 8 bases; junction bases outside the gene matches: 14. CDR1 SGHVS and CDR2 FNYEAQ come from the germline V gene. The DNA for the CDR3 is TGTGCCAGCAGCTCACAGGGGGCGTCAGGAAGAGAAACCCAGTACTTC. Translation gives CASSSQGASGRETQYF.

The V call is TRBV27, the J call TRBJ2-3; 8 bases fit TRBD1. Germline values: CDR1 MNHEY, CDR2 SMNVEV (reference sequence). Losses at the gene ends were 6 bases for V and 6 bases for J; bases not matched to a gene: 5. The CDR3 spans 13 residues. CDR3: CASRQGAYDTQYF. The CDR3 DNA reads as TGTGCCAGCAGGCAGGGGGCATATGATACGCAGTATTTT.

The V and J genes are TRBV6-5 and TRBJ2-1, with 10 positions matching TRBD2. CDR3 length: 15 residues. The V gene end was trimmed by 7 bases and the J gene end by 2 bases; junction bases not matched to a gene: 5. From germline, CDR1 is MNHEY and CDR2 SVGAGI. The CDR3 spells CASNLAGGAYNEQFF. The CDR3, as DNA: TGTGCCAGCAATTTAGCGGGGGGTGCCTACAATGAGCAGTTCTTC.

This clone was recorded a few times. V and J are TRBV20-1 and TRBJ2-7; D remains ambiguous. V was shortened by 6 bases and J by 5 bases, with 5 bases between the two germline ends. Per germline, CDR1 DFQATT and CDR2 SNEGSKA (reference sequence). The CDR3 loop spans 9 amino acids. CDR3 bases: TGCAGTGCGTCTCACGAGCAGTACTTC. It is translated as CSASHEQYF.

Only one count was recorded for this clone. V is TRBV6-5 and J is TRBJ1-1, with 7 bases that match TRBD1. The CDR3 has 15 amino acids. V was pared by 7 bases and J by 1 base, with 9 bases of the junction left unmatched. Germline CDR1 reads MNHEY; CDR2 reads SVGAGI. The CDR3 region is CASTSAGGWNTEAFF. CDR3 DNA: TGTGCCAGCACTTCCGCAGGGGGTTGGAACACTGAAGCTTTCTTT.

This chain joins TRBV27 and TRBJ2-3; TRBD2 matches 9 bases. This CDR3 contains 16 residues. With 7 bases clipped from V and 2 bases from J, the junction kept 10 bases outside the gene matches. Germline V lookup: CDR1 MNHEY, CDR2 SMNVEV (reference sequence). The CDR3, as DNA: TGTGCCAGCATCTTATCCAAGCGGGGGGCCACAGATACGCAGTATTTT. Translation gives CASILSKRGATDTQYF.

This clone was detected only a few times. The chain uses TRBV7-6 and TRBJ2-7; TRBD2 matches at 7 bases. Germline-derived CDR1 and CDR2 are SGHVS and FNYEAQ. The CDR3 totals 15 residues. V lost 2 bases, J lost 4 bases, and 8 bases stayed unmatched. CDR3 region: CASSLPRGGGYEQYF. In DNA form, the CDR3 reads TGTGCCAGCAGCTTACCCCGTGGGGGGGGATACGAGCAGTACTTC.

V is TRBV7-2 and J is TRBJ1-4; D possibly corresponds to TRBD1 (6 bases). CDR1 SGHTA and CDR2 FQGNSA come from the germline V gene. The V end was cut by 5 bases, the J end by 7 bases, with 17 bases between. CDR3 length: 15 residues. CDR3 bases: TGTGCCAGCAGCACGCCGGGACAATTTCCTGAAAAACTGTTTTTT. It yields the protein CASSTPGQFPEKLFF.

The rearrangement joins TRBV15 to TRBJ2-3, with 10 nucleotides matching TRBD2. V was pared by 1 base and J by 2 bases, with 12 bases of the junction left unmatched. The CDR3 contains 19 residues. CDR1 and CDR2 from the germline V gene are LNHNV and YYDKDF (reference sequence). Written as DNA, the CDR3 is TGTGCCACCAGCAGAGCCCAAGGGCTAGCGGGGGCCTCCACAGATACGCAGTATTTT. This translates into CATSRAQGLAGASTDTQYF.

The J gene is TRBJ2-7, the V gene TRBV29-1; 8 positions match TRBD1. There are 12 residues in the CDR3. Germline CDR1 SQVTM, CDR2 ANQGSEA. Trimming removed 4 bases from V and 6 bases from J; junction bases left unmatched: 5. CDR3 protein: CSVGTGGIEQYF. CDR3 bases: TGCAGCGTTGGAACAGGGGGAATCGAGCAGTACTTC.